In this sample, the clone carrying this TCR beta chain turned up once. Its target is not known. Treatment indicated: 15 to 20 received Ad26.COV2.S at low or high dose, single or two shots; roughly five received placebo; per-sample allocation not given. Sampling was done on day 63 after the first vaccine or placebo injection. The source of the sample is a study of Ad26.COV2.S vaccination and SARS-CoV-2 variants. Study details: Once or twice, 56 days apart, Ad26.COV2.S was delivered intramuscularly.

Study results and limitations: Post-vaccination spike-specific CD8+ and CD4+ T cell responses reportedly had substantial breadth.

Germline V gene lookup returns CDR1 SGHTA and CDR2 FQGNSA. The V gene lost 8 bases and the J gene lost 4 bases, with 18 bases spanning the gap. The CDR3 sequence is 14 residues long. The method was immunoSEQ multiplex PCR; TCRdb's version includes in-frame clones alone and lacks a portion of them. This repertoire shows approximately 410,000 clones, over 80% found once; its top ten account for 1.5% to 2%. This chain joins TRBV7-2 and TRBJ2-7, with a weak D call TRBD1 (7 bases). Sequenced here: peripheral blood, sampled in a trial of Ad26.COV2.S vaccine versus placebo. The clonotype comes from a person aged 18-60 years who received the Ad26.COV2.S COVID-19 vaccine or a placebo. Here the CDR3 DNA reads TGTGCCAGCGGGCCTCAGACAGGGACTTACGAGCAGTACTTC. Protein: CASGPQTGTYEQYF.